The clone carrying this TCR beta chain was counted at least ten times. No antigen is known for it. V was pared by 6 bases and J by 0 bases, with 20 bases between. Germline assignment: CDR1 DFQATT and CDR2 SNEGSKA (reference sequence). The CDR3 runs 16 residues. A sample-barcoded 5' primer and a J-beta primer mix were used in a second PCR of roughly 6 to 11 cycles. TCRdb independently ran MiXCR on the 5' RACE reads; one entry per CDR3 protein. The data show hundreds of thousands of distinct CDR3 sequences, around 50% seen once. This specimen belongs to a study of blood T cells in healthy people across ages. Study-level results: Naive T cell percentage showed a strong correlation with TCR beta diversity.

Every donor contributed ten milliliters of peripheral blood by blood draw. The material sequenced was blood. This receptor was identified in a woman over 75 in good health. This chain connects TRBV20-1 to TRBJ2-5, with a possible D match to TRBD2 (6 bases). The CDR3: CSALPYVAVYQETQYF. Here the CDR3 DNA reads TGCAGTGCCCTGCCTTACGTAGCGGTGTACCAAGAGACCCAGTACTTC.